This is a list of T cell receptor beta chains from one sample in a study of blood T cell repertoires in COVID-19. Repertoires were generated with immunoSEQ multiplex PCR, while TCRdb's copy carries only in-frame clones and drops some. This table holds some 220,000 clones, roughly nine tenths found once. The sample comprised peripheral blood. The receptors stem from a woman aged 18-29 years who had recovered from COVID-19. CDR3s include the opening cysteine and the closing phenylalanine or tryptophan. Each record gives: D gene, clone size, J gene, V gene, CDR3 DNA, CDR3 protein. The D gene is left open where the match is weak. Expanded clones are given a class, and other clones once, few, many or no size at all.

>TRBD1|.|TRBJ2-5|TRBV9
TGTGCCAGCAGCCGTAGCTTGGACAGGGGGGAGACCCAGTACTTC
CASSRSLDRGETQYF
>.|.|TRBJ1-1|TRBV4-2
TGTGCCAGCAGCCTGCTGACGCAAGGAGGTCCTGAAGCTTTCTTT
CASSLLTQGGPEAFF
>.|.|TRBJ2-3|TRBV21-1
TGTGCCAGCAGCAATCAGAAACTAGCGGGCATGCGAGATACGCAGTATTTT
CASSNQKLAGMRDTQYF
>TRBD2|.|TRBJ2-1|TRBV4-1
TGCGCCAGCAGCCAATTCCTAGCGGGAGGGAATGAGCAGTTCTTC
CASSQFLAGGNEQFF
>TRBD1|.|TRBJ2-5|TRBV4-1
TGCGCCAGCAGCCACCCACAGGGGGCTGGAGAGACCCAGTACTTC
CASSHPQGAGETQYF
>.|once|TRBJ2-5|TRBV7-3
TGTGCCAGCAGCTTAACGGGGAGCGGTCAAGAGACCCAGTACTTC
CASSLTGSGQETQYF
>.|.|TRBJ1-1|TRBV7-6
TGTGCCAGCAGCTTAGGCGGGGGGGCTCAGAGAACTGAAGCTTTCTTT
CASSLGGGAQRTEAFF
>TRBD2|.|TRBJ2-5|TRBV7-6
TGTGCCAGCAGCTTCGGTCGGTGGGGGGGACAAGAGACCCAGTACTTC
CASSFGRWGGQETQYF
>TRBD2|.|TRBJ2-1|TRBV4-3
TGCGCCAGCAGCCAAGGACTAGCGGGAGGTTCCTCCTACAATGAGCAGTTCTTC
CASSQGLAGGSSYNEQFF
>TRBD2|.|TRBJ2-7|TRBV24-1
TGTGCCACCAGTGACCCCGGGACTAGCGGGAGGCCGCACGAGCAGTACTTC
CATSDPGTSGRPHEQYF
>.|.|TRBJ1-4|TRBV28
TGTGCCAGCAGAACCAACCCCGGGGGAGGGGATGAAAAACTGTTTTTT
CASRTNPGGGDEKLFF
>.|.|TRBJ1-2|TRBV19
TGTGCCAGTAGTCCAGGGTACTATGGCTACACCTTC
CASSPGYYGYTF
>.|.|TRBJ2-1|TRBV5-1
TGCGCCAGCAGATCGGGGACACTCAATGAGCAGTTCTTC
CASRSGTLNEQFF
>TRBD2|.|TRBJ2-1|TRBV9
TGTGCCAGCAGCTCAAGTAGGGGTCAGGGAGCGGGAGCGGGGAATGAGCAGTTCTTC
CASSSSRGQGAGAGNEQFF
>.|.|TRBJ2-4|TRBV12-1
TGTGCCAGCAGCTTCCGAACTAGCGGGCAAGCCAAAAACATTCAGTACTTC
CASSFRTSGQAKNIQYF
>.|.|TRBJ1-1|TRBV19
TGTGCCAGTAGCGTTTCTCGGAACACTGAAGCTTTCTTT
CASSVSRNTEAFF
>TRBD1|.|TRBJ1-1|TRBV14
TGTGCCAGCAGCCACCATTTGGGGACAGGGGGGACTGAAGCTTTCTTT
CASSHHLGTGGTEAFF
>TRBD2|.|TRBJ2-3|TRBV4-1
TGCGCCAGCAGCCAAGATCGGCAAGCGGGGGATACGCAGTATTTT
CASSQDRQAGDTQYF
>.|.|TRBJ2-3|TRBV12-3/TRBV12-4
TGTGCCAGCCTAGAGGCAGGGACAGATACGCAGTATTTT
CASLEAGTDTQYF
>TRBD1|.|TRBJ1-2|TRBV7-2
TGTGCCAGCAGCTTAGGGAGGACAGGGGGCGCCGACAACACCTTC
CASSLGRTGGADNTF
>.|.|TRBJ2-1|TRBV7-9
TGTGCCAGCAGTTCCGACAGACCCAATGAGCAGTTCTTC
CASSSDRPNEQFF
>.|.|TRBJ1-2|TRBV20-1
TGCAGTGCTAGTCGGCGGGGGCAAGAGGTCTATGGCTACACCTTC
CSASRRGQEVYGYTF
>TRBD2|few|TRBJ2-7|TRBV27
TGTGCCAGCAGTTCTTTAGCGGGAGGAATCTACGAGCAGTACTTC
CASSSLAGGIYEQYF
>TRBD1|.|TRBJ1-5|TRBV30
TGTGCCTGGAGTACAGGGGGCTGGGGCAATCAGCCCCAGCATTTT
CAWSTGGWGNQPQHF
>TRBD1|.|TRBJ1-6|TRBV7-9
TGTGCCAGCAGCTCGGGGACAGTCCGACCCCTCCACTTT
CASSSGTVRPLHF
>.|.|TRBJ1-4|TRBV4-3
TGCGCCAGCAGCCAATGGGGGCGGGAAAAACTGTTTTTT
CASSQWGREKLFF
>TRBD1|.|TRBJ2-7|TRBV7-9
TGTGCCAGCAGCCCACGACAGGGGGCTTACGAGCAGTACTTC
CASSPRQGAYEQYF
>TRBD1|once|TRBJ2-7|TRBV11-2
TGTGCCAGCAGCTTAGGGACAGGCCCCTCCTACGAGCAGTACTTC
CASSLGTGPSYEQYF
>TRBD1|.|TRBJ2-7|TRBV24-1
TGTGCCACCAGTCCGGGACAGGGCTCCTACGAGCAGTACTTC
CATSPGQGSYEQYF
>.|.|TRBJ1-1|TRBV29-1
TGCAGCGTTGTTCCGCGGGCCCTGAACACTGAAGCTTTCTTT
CSVVPRALNTEAFF
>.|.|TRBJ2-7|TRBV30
TGTGCCTGGAGCATAAGGGGTTACGAGCAGTACTTC
CAWSIRGYEQYF
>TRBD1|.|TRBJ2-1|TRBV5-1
TGCGCCAGCAACGACAGGGGCTACAATGAGCAGTTCTTC
CASNDRGYNEQFF
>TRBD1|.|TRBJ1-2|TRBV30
TGTGCCTGGGACAGGGTGGGGGATGGCTACACCTTC
CAWDRVGDGYTF
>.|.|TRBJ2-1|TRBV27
TGTGCCAGCAGACAACAGGGCTACAATGAGCAGTTCTTC
CASRQQGYNEQFF
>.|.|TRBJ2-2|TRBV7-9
TGTGCCAGCAGCGCCTCCCTAGGATCGGGCACCGGGGAGCTGTTTTTT
CASSASLGSGTGELFF
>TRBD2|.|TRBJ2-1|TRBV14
TGTGCCAGCAGCCACCACCAAACCGGGACTAGAAGCAATGAGCAGTTCTTC
CASSHHQTGTRSNEQFF
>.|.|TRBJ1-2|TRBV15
TGTGCCACCAGCAGAGATCGGGCGGGAAGCTATGGCTACACCTTC
CATSRDRAGSYGYTF
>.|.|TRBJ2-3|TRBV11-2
TGTGCCAGCAGCCCCTACGGGGATTCGGGAGATACGCAGTATTTT
CASSPYGDSGDTQYF
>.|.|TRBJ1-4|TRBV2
TGTGCCAGCAGTTCCTACAGGGTAGGAGCAACTAATGAAAAACTGTTTTTT
CASSSYRVGATNEKLFF
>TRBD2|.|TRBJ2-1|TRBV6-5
TGTGCCAGCAGTACCTTGACTAGCCGGGGAGATGAGCAGTTCTTC
CASSTLTSRGDEQFF
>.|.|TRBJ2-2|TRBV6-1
TGTGCCAGCAGTGATGAAGCTCCGGGGGCCGGGGAGCTGTTTTTT
CASSDEAPGAGELFF
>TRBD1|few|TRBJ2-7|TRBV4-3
TGCGCCAGCAGCCAAGAAGTACCGGGGACAGGGGGTTACGAGCAGTACTTC
CASSQEVPGTGGYEQYF
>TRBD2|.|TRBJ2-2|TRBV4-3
TGCGCCAGCAGCCAAGAGTCTAGCGGGAGGCCCCACGGGGAGCTGTTTTTT
CASSQESSGRPHGELFF
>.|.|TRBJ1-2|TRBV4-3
TGCGCCAGCAGCCAAGATCGGGTTCGGAGGGGCGCAAACTATGGCTACACCTTC
CASSQDRVRRGANYGYTF
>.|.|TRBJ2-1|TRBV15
TGTGCCACCCAAGGGAGAAACAATGAGCAGTTCTTC
CATQGRNNEQFF
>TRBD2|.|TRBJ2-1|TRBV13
TGTGCCAGCAGCGTTAGGACTAGCGGGAGTCGGGATGAGCAGTTCTTC
CASSVRTSGSRDEQFF
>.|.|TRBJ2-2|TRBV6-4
TGTGCCAGCAGCGAGACAAACACCGGGGAGCTGTTTTTT
CASSETNTGELFF
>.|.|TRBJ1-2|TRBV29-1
TGCAGCGTTGGCGGGCAGTCCTCCATTAGTAACTATGGCTACACCTTC
CSVGGQSSISNYGYTF
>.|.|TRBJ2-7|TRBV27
TGTGCCAGCAGCCCGGGACAACGTTCCCACGAGCAGTACTTC
CASSPGQRSHEQYF
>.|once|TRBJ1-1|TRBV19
TGTGCCAGTAGTATGGTGGGGCTTGGGAACACTGAAGCTTTCTTT
CASSMVGLGNTEAFF
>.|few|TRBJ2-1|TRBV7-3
TGTGCCAGCAGCTTGACAGGATGGTCCTACAATGAGCAGTTCTTC
CASSLTGWSYNEQFF
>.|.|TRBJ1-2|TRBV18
TGTGCCAGCTCTGAGGGCGCGAAGGATGGCTACACCTTC
CASSEGAKDGYTF
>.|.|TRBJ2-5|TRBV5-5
TGTGCCAGCAGCCCCTCGGAGACCCAGTACTTC
CASSPSETQYF
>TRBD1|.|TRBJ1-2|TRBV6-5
TGTGCCAGCACCCCCGGGACAGGGATGCACTATGGCTACACCTTC
CASTPGTGMHYGYTF
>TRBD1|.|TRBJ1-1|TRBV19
TGTGCTTCATTAACACAGGGGGCGAGAAGGGGCACTGAAGCTTTCTTT
CASLTQGARRGTEAFF